In its sample, the clone carrying this TCR beta chain was seen many times. Its antigen is undetermined. These data are taken from a study of Graves' ophthalmopathy and Graves' hyperthyroidism. Study-level findings and limits: Most clonotypes expanded in thyroid above 0.001 frequency were present in blood too.

RNA transcripts yielded amplified TCR beta CDR3 regions. The authors performed first-round RT-PCR with HTBI primers and then a second-round multiplex PCR. TCRdb reprocessed the multiplex PCR reads via MiXCR and lists one record per CDR3 protein. The sample gives over 500,000 distinct CDR3 sequences, about 20% of which show up once; approximately 7.7% is in the top ten. Per the germline V gene, CDR1 is DFQATT and CDR2 is SNEGSKA (reference sequence). The CDR3 loop spans 11 amino acids. V lost 3 bases to trimming and J lost 8 bases, with 10 bases between them. Pregnancy or lactation, uncontrolled infections and other autoimmune diseases were grounds for excluding patients.

The V and J genes are TRBV20-1 and TRBJ1-2; D not resolved. This TCR derives from a woman between 18 and 30 years old with stable Graves' hyperthyroidism. Some clones in this sample may be carry-over from other donors' samples. The sequenced sample was peripheral blood. CDR3 amino acids: CSARTPVGYTF. CDR3 DNA: TGCAGTGCTAGGACCCCGGTCGGCTACACCTTC.